This TCR beta chain stems from a study of glioma-infiltrating T cells. This clonotype was counted between two and nine times. Its antigen is still unknown. General observations from the study: Tissue and blood shared very few CDR3 sequences.

Amplification of TCR alpha and beta CDR3 regions from RNA used iRepertoire nested multiplex PCR. Each CDR3 protein gets one entry after TCRdb re-called the multiplex PCR reads with MiXCR. This sample has around 99,000 distinct CDR3 sequences, with about 25% found just once. Sequenced sample: glioma tissue, nonneoplastic brain tissue, or PBMCs (not recorded which). The TCR sequence derives from a human donor with low-grade glioma or glioblastoma, undergoing nonglioma brain surgery, or in good health (not recorded which).

CDR3 region: CASSYTNRGRNQPHHF. DNA for the CDR3: TGTGCCAGCAGTTACACGAACAGGGGGAGGAATCAGCCACATCATTTT. The chain combines TRBV6-2 or TRBV6-3 with TRBJ1-5, with TRBD1 identical over 8 bases. V lost 2 bases and J lost 16; bases outside the gene matches: 19. The CDR3 has 16 amino acids. Germline V gives CDR1 MNHEY, CDR2 SVGEGT.